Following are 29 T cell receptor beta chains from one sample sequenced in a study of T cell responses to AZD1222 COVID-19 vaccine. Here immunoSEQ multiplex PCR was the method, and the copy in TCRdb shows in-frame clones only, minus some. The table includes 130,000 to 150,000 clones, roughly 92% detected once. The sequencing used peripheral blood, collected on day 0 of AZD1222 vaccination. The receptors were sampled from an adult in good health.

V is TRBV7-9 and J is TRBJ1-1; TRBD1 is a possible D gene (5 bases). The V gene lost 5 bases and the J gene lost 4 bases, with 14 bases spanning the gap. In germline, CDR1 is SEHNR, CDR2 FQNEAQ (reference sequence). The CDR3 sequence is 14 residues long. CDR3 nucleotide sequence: TGTGCCAGCAGCCTCCAGGGAGGTGTCACTGAAGCTTTCTTT. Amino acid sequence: CASSLQGGVTEAFF.

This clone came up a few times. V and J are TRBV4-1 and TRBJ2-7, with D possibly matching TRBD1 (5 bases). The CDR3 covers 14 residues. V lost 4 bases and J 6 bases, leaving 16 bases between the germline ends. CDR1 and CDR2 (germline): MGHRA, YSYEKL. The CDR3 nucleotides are TGCGCCAGCAGCCCAGGGTGGGTCCCCTCCGAGCAGTACTTC. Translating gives CASSPGWVPSEQYF.

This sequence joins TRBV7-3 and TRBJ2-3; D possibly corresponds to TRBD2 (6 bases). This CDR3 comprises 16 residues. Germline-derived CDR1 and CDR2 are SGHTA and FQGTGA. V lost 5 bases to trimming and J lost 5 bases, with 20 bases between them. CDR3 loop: CASSPRPGLKRDTQYF. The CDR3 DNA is TGTGCCAGCAGCCCCCGTCCGGGACTTAAAAGAGATACGCAGTATTTT.

In nucleotides, the CDR3 is TGTGCCAGCAGCTCCCGAGGAGGAAATGGCTACACCTTC. Translating gives CASSSRGGNGYTF. This rearrangement joins TRBV11-3 to TRBJ1-2; no clear D. The CDR3 has 13 amino acids. The V gene lost 4 bases and the J gene lost 6 bases, with 12 bases spanning the gap. Germline V gene lookup returns CDR1 SGHNT and CDR2 YENEEA.

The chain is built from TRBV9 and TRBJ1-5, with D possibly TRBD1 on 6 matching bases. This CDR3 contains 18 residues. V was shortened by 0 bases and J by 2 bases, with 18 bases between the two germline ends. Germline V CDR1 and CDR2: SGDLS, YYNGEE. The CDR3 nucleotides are TGTGCCAGCAGCGTAGAACACAGGGATAAGGATTGCAATCAGCCCCAGCATTTT. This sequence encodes CASSVEHRDKDCNQPQHF.

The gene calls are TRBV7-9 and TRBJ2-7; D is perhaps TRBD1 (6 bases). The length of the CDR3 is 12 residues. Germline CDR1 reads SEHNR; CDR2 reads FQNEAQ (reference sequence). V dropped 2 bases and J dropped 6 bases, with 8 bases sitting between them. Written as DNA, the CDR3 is TGTGCCAGCAGCTTAACAGGGACCGAGCAGTACTTC. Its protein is CASSLTGTEQYF.

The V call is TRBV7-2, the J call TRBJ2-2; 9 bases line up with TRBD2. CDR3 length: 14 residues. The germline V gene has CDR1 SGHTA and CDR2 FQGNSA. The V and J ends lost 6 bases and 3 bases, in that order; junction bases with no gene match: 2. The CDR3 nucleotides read TGTGCCAGCAGACAGCGGGAGGACACCGGGGAGCTGTTTTTT. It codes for CASRQREDTGELFF.

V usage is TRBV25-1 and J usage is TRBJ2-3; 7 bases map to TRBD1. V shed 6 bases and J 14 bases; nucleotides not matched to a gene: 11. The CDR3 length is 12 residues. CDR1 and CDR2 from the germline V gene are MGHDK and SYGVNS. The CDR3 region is CASRKGQSAPYF. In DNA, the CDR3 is TGTGCCAGCAGGAAGGGACAGTCCGCGCCGTATTTT.

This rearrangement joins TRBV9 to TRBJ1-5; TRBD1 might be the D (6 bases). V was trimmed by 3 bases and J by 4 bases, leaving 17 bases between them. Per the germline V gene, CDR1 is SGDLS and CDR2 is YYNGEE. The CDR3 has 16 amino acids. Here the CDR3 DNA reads TGTGCCAGCAGCGCCTCAACAGGGTTCGAGAATCAGCCCCAGCATTTT. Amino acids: CASSASTGFENQPQHF.

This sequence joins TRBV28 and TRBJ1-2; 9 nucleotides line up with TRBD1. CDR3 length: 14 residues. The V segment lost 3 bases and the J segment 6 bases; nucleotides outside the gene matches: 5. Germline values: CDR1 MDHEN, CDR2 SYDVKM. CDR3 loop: CASSLGTGTNGYTF. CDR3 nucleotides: TGTGCCAGCAGTTTGGGGACAGGGACCAATGGCTACACCTTC.

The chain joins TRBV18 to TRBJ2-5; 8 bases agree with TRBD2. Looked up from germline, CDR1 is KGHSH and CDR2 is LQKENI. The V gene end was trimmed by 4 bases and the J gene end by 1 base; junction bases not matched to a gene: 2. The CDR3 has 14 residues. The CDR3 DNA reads TGTGCCAGCTCACTGACTAGCGCCCAAGAGACCCAGTACTTC. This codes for CASSLTSAQETQYF.

CDR3 amino acids: CASSLSNREGYTF. CDR3 DNA: TGTGCCAGCAGTTTATCCAACAGGGAAGGCTACACCTTC. This chain uses TRBV27 with TRBJ1-2, with a possible D match to TRBD1 (6 bases). The germline V gene has CDR1 MNHEY and CDR2 SMNVEV (reference sequence). The CDR3 consists of 13 residues. Trimming removed 0 bases from V and 8 bases from J, with 10 bases in between.

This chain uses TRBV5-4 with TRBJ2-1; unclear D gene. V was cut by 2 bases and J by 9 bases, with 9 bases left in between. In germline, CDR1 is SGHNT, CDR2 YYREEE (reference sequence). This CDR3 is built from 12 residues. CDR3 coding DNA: TGTGCCAGCAGCTTTGATATCGGTGAGCAGTTCTTC. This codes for CASSFDIGEQFF.

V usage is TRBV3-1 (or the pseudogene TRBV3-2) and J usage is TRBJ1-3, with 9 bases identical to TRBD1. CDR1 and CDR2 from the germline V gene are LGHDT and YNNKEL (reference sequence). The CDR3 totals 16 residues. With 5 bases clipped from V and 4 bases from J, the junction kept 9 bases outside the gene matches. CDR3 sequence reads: CASSSRRTGVGNTIYF. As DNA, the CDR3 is TGTGCCAGCAGCTCTCGACGGACAGGGGTAGGAAACACCATATATTTT.

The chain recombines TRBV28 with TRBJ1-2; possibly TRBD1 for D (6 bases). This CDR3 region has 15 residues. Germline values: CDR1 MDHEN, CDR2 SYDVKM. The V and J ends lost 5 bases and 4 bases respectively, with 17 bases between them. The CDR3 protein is CASSPTPGARYGYTF. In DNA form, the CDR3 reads TGTGCCAGCAGTCCCACCCCAGGGGCCCGCTATGGCTACACCTTC.

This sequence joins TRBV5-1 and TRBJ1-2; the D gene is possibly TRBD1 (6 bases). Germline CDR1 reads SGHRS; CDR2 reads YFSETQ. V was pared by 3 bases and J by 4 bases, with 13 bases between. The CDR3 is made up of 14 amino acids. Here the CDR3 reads CASSWEQGGYGYTF. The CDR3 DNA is TGCGCCAGCAGCTGGGAACAGGGCGGCTATGGCTACACCTTC. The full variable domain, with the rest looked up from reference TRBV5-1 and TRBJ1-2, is KAGVTQTPRYLIKTRGQQVTLSCSPISGHRSVSWYQQTPGQGLQFLFEYFSETQRNKGNFPGRFSGRQFSNSRSEMNVSTLELGDSALYLCASSWEQGGYGYTFGSGTRLTVV.

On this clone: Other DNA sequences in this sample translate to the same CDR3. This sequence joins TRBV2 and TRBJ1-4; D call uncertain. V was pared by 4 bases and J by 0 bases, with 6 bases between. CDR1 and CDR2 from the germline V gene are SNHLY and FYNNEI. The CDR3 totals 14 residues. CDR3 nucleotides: TGTGCCAGCAGTGCCCTCACAACTAATGAAAAACTGTTTTTT. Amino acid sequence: CASSALTTNEKLFF.

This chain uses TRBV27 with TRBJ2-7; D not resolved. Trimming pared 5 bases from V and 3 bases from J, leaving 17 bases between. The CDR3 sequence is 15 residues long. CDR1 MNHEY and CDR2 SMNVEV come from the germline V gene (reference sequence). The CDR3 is CASSPRMTDGYEQYF. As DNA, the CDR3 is TGTGCCAGCAGTCCCCGGATGACCGACGGCTACGAGCAGTACTTC.

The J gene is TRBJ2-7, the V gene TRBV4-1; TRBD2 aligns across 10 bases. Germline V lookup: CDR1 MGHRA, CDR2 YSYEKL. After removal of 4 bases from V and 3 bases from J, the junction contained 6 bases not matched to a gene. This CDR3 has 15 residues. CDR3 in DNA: TGCGCCAGCAGCCTACTAGCGGGATTTAACTACGAGCAGTACTTC. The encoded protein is CASSLLAGFNYEQYF.

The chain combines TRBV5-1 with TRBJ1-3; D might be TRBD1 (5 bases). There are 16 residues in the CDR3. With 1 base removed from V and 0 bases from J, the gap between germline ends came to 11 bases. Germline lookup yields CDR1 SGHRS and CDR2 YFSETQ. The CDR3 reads CASSLTGLSSGNTIYF. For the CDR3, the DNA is TGCGCCAGCAGCTTGACAGGCCTGAGCTCTGGAAACACCATATATTTT.

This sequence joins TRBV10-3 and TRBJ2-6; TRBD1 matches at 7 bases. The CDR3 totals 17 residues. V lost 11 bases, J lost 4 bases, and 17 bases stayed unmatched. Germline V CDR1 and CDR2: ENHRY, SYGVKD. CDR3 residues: CAAASGTGASGANVLTF. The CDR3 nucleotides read TGTGCCGCCGCCTCCGGCACAGGGGCATCAGGGGCCAACGTCCTGACTTTC.

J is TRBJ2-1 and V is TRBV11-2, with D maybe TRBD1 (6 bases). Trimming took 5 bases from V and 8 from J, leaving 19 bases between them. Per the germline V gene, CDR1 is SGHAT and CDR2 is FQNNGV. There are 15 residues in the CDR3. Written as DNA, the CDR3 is TGTGCCAGCAGCGTGTACTGGGGGCAGGGCGATGAGCAGTTCTTC. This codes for CASSVYWGQGDEQFF.

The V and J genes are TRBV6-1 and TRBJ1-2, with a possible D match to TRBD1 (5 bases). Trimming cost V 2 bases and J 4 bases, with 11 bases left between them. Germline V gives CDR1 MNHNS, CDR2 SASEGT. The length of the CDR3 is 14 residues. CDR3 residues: CASSESTGIYGYTF. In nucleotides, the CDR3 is TGTGCCAGCAGTGAAAGCACAGGCATCTATGGCTACACCTTC.

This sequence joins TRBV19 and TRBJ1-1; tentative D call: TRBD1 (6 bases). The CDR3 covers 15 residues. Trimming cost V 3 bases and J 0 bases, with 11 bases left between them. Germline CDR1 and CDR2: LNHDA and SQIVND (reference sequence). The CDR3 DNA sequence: TGTGCCAGTAGTATTCCCGGGGGGCTGAACACTGAAGCTTTCTTT. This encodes CASSIPGGLNTEAFF.

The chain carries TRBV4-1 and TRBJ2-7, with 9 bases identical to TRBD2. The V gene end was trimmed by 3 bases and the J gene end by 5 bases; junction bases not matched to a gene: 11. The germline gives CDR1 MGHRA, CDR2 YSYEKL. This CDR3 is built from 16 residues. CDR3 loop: CASSQGRGGRAHEQYF. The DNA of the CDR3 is TGCGCCAGCAGCCAGGGAAGGGGCGGGAGGGCCCACGAGCAGTACTTC.

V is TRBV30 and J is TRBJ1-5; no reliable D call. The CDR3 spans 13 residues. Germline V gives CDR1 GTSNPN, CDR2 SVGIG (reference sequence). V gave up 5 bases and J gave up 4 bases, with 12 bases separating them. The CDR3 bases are TGTGCCTGGGGACGGTTGGGGAATCAGCCCCAGCATTTT. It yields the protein CAWGRLGNQPQHF.

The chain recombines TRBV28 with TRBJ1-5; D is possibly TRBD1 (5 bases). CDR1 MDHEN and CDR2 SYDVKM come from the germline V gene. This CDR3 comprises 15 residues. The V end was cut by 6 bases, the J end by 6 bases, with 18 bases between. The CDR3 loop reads CASSPPGREGQPQHF. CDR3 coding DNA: TGTGCCAGCAGCCCCCCAGGGAGGGAGGGTCAGCCCCAGCATTTT. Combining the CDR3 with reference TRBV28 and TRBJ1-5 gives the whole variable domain DVKVTQSSRYLVKRTGEKVFLECVQDMDHENMFWYRQDPGLGLRLIYFSYDVKMKEKGDIPEGYSVSREKKERFSLILESASTNQTSMYLCASSPPGREGQPQHFGDGTRLSIL.

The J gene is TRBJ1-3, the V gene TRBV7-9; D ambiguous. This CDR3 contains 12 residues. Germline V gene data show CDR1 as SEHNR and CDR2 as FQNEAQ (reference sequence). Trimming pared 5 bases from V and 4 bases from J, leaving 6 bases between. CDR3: CASSVLGNTIYF. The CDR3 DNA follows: TGTGCCAGCAGCGTACTGGGAAACACCATATATTTT.

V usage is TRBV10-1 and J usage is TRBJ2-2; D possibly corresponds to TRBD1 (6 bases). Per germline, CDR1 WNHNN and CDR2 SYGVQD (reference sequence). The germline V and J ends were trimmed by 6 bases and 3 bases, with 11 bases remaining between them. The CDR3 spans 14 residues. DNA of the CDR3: TGCGCCAGCAGGTCCCAGGGGTACACCGGGGAGCTGTTTTTT. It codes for CASRSQGYTGELFF.